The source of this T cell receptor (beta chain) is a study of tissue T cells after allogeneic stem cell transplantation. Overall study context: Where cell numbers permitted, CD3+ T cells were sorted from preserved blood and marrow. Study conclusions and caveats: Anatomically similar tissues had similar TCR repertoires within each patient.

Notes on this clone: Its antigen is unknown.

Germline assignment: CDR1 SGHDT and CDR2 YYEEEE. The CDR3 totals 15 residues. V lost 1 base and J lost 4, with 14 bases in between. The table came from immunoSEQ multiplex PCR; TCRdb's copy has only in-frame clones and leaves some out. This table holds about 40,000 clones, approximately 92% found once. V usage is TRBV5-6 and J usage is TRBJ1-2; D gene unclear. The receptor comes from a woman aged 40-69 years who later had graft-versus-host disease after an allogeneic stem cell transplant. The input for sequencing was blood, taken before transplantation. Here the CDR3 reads CASSLSTQASYGYTF. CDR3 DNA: TGTGCCAGCAGCTTGTCAACCCAGGCCTCCTATGGCTACACCTTC. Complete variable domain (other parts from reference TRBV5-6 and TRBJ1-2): DAGVTQSPTHLIKTRGQQVTLRCSPKSGHDTVSWYQQALGQGPQFIFQYYEEEERQRGNFPDRFSGHQFPNYSSELNVNALLLGDSALYLCASSLSTQASYGYTFGSGTRLTVV.